These T cell receptor beta chains were read from a single sample in a study of T-cell memory formation after mild COVID-19. In TCRdb, the 5' RACE reads were re-called with MiXCR into one record per CDR3 protein. Here the sample spans hundreds of thousands of distinct CDR3 sequences, roughly 18% being singletons. Sequences were obtained from PBMCs or a T cell subset sorted from them (not recorded which). These receptors were collected from an adult woman who had mild COVID-19 (a few samples of this study predate the infection). Cell type and time point are not known. Each CDR3 is given with its conserved first and last residue. The order of the fields is clone size, D gene, V gene, J gene, CDR3 DNA, CDR3 protein. D genes are given only for firm matches. Rows give clone size only sometimes, using once, few, many, or a class for an expanded clone.

clone_size: -; d_call: TRBD1; v_call: TRBV29-1; j_call: TRBJ1-1; cdr3_nt: TGCAGCGTGGCGGGACAGAGCAAAATGGGAGCTTTCTTT; cdr3_aa: CSVAGQSKMGAFF
clone_size: -; d_call: TRBD2; v_call: TRBV5-1; j_call: TRBJ2-1; cdr3_nt: TGCGCCAGCCGCGCCCAGACTAGCGCCAATGAGCAGTTCTTC; cdr3_aa: CASRAQTSANEQFF
clone_size: many; d_call: -; v_call: TRBV29-1; j_call: TRBJ1-1; cdr3_nt: TGCAGCGTCGGGGACCCCGGAACTGAAGCTTTCTTT; cdr3_aa: CSVGDPGTEAFF
clone_size: few; d_call: -; v_call: TRBV20-1; j_call: TRBJ1-6; cdr3_nt: TGCAGTGCTAGAGAGATAAAGGGGGGAAATTCACCCCTCCACTTT; cdr3_aa: CSAREIKGGNSPLHF
clone_size: -; d_call: -; v_call: TRBV12-3/TRBV12-4; j_call: TRBJ2-2; cdr3_nt: TGTGCCAGCCTACAGGCTAACACCGGGGAGCTGTTTTTT; cdr3_aa: CASLQANTGELFF
clone_size: once; d_call: TRBD2; v_call: TRBV20-1; j_call: TRBJ2-4; cdr3_nt: TGCAGTGCTCCTAGGGGAGGGGCCCAAAACATTCAGTACTTC; cdr3_aa: CSAPRGGAQNIQYF
clone_size: -; d_call: TRBD2; v_call: TRBV24-1; j_call: TRBJ2-1; cdr3_nt: TGTGCCATTGCGGGAGGGCTCTACAATGAGCAGTTCTTC; cdr3_aa: CAIAGGLYNEQFF
clone_size: few; d_call: -; v_call: TRBV20-1; j_call: TRBJ2-7; cdr3_nt: TGCAGTGCTATCACCCTGGGGGCGGCCAACGAGCAGTACTTC; cdr3_aa: CSAITLGAANEQYF
clone_size: -; d_call: -; v_call: TRBV7-6; j_call: TRBJ2-7; cdr3_nt: TGTGCCAGCAGCCAAGACGGGACACCGGGTTACGAGCAGTACTTC; cdr3_aa: CASSQDGTPGYEQYF
clone_size: -; d_call: -; v_call: TRBV5-6; j_call: TRBJ1-1; cdr3_nt: TGTGCCAGCAGCTGGCTGGGGTCGGGCACTGAAGCTTTCTTT; cdr3_aa: CASSWLGSGTEAFF
clone_size: -; d_call: -; v_call: TRBV6-5; j_call: TRBJ2-1; cdr3_nt: TGTGCCAGCAGTTACGGTATGGGGGGCTACAATGAGCAGTTCTTC; cdr3_aa: CASSYGMGGYNEQFF
clone_size: many; d_call: -; v_call: TRBV18; j_call: TRBJ2-7; cdr3_nt: TGTGCCAGCTCATCAAGGGACGGACTCTCCTACGAGCAGTACTTC; cdr3_aa: CASSSRDGLSYEQYF
clone_size: -; d_call: -; v_call: TRBV7-2; j_call: TRBJ2-5; cdr3_nt: TGTGCCAGCAGCTCCCTGGGACTCCAAGAGACCCAGTACTTC; cdr3_aa: CASSSLGLQETQYF
clone_size: -; d_call: -; v_call: TRBV27; j_call: TRBJ1-2; cdr3_nt: TGTGCCAGCAGTCCCACAGCGCACTATGGCTACACCTTC; cdr3_aa: CASSPTAHYGYTF
clone_size: -; d_call: -; v_call: TRBV20-1; j_call: TRBJ1-3; cdr3_nt: TGCAGTGCTAGGGACAAGTCCTCTGGAAACACCATATATTTT; cdr3_aa: CSARDKSSGNTIYF
clone_size: few; d_call: TRBD1; v_call: TRBV25-1; j_call: TRBJ1-1; cdr3_nt: TGTGCCAGCAGTGGGCAGACAGGGTCGAAGGTCGCTTTCTTT; cdr3_aa: CASSGQTGSKVAFF
clone_size: few; d_call: -; v_call: TRBV19; j_call: TRBJ1-1; cdr3_nt: TGTGCCAGTACTTTAGACAGGAGTCGATTTAAAGCTTTCTTT; cdr3_aa: CASTLDRSRFKAFF
clone_size: -; d_call: -; v_call: TRBV11-3; j_call: TRBJ2-1; cdr3_nt: TGTGCCAGCAGCCGAGAAGGTGGGGACATACACATTATGGAGCAGTTCTTC; cdr3_aa: CASSREGGDIHIMEQFF
clone_size: once; d_call: -; v_call: TRBV20-1; j_call: TRBJ1-1; cdr3_nt: TGCAGTGCTACTATATTTGGGGGCATGAACACTGAAGCTTTCTTT; cdr3_aa: CSATIFGGMNTEAFF
clone_size: few; d_call: TRBD1; v_call: TRBV5-1; j_call: TRBJ1-4; cdr3_nt: TGCGCCAGCAGCGGGGGACAGGGGCGTGAAAAACTGTTTTTT; cdr3_aa: CASSGGQGREKLFF
clone_size: -; d_call: TRBD2; v_call: TRBV6-2/TRBV6-3; j_call: TRBJ2-3; cdr3_nt: TGTGCCAGCAGTTACGGCGGGAGAGATACAGATACGCAGTATTTT; cdr3_aa: CASSYGGRDTDTQYF
clone_size: -; d_call: -; v_call: TRBV19; j_call: TRBJ2-3; cdr3_nt: TGTGCCAGTAGTATTTTGGGGTCCACAGATACGCAGTATTTT; cdr3_aa: CASSILGSTDTQYF
clone_size: -; d_call: TRBD2; v_call: TRBV19; j_call: TRBJ2-7; cdr3_nt: TGTGCCAGTAGTCCTCCCCGGGGACTAGCGGCCTCCTACGAGCAGTACTTC; cdr3_aa: CASSPPRGLAASYEQYF
clone_size: many; d_call: TRBD1; v_call: TRBV30; j_call: TRBJ2-2; cdr3_nt: TGTGCCTGGAGAGAGACAGGGTTCGTCCCCGGGGAGCTGTTTTTT; cdr3_aa: CAWRETGFVPGELFF
clone_size: few; d_call: -; v_call: TRBV6-1; j_call: TRBJ1-4; cdr3_nt: TGTGCCAGCAGCCTCAGGAAGGGGGCAACTAATGAAAAACTGTTTTTT; cdr3_aa: CASSLRKGATNEKLFF
clone_size: -; d_call: -; v_call: TRBV7-9; j_call: TRBJ2-5; cdr3_nt: TGTGCCAGCAGCTTAGTGGTCGGAAAAGGGACCCAGTACTTC; cdr3_aa: CASSLVVGKGTQYF
clone_size: -; d_call: -; v_call: TRBV20-1; j_call: TRBJ1-1; cdr3_nt: TGCAGTGCCAGGGCGGGGGCGCAGAACACTGAAGCTTTCTTT; cdr3_aa: CSARAGAQNTEAFF
clone_size: -; d_call: -; v_call: TRBV12-3/TRBV12-4; j_call: TRBJ2-1; cdr3_nt: TGTGCCAGCAGTGACAGGAACAATGAGCAGTTCTTC; cdr3_aa: CASSDRNNEQFF
clone_size: few; d_call: -; v_call: TRBV19; j_call: TRBJ2-1; cdr3_nt: TGTGCCACCGGAAGAGTACCATCATCCTACAATGAGCAGTTCTTC; cdr3_aa: CATGRVPSSYNEQFF
clone_size: -; d_call: -; v_call: TRBV12-3/TRBV12-4; j_call: TRBJ1-3; cdr3_nt: TGTGCCAGCAGTCCTGGGGACCAGGCTGGAAACACCATATATTTT; cdr3_aa: CASSPGDQAGNTIYF
clone_size: -; d_call: -; v_call: TRBV12-3/TRBV12-4; j_call: TRBJ2-5; cdr3_nt: TGTGCCAGCAGTTCGGACCTCCCAGAGACCCAGTACTTC; cdr3_aa: CASSSDLPETQYF
clone_size: many; d_call: TRBD2; v_call: TRBV5-1; j_call: TRBJ2-1; cdr3_nt: TGCGCCAGCAATGTGGCGGGGGGGTACAATGAGCAGTTCTTC; cdr3_aa: CASNVAGGYNEQFF
clone_size: few; d_call: TRBD1; v_call: TRBV5-1; j_call: TRBJ1-6; cdr3_nt: TGCGCCAGCAGCTTGGACAGGGGGAGCTCCTATAATTCACCCCTCCACTTT; cdr3_aa: CASSLDRGSSYNSPLHF
clone_size: many; d_call: TRBD2; v_call: TRBV4-3; j_call: TRBJ2-1; cdr3_nt: TGCGCCAGCAGCCCACTAGCGGGAGGAACCAGCTCCTACAATGAGCAGTTCTTC; cdr3_aa: CASSPLAGGTSSYNEQFF
clone_size: -; d_call: -; v_call: TRBV15; j_call: TRBJ1-4; cdr3_nt: TGTGCCACCAGCAGAGATGCCAGTCCTAATGAAAAACTGTTTTTT; cdr3_aa: CATSRDASPNEKLFF
clone_size: -; d_call: TRBD2; v_call: TRBV2; j_call: TRBJ2-7; cdr3_nt: TGTGCCAGCAGTGAGGAGCGGGGCTACGAGCAGTACTTC; cdr3_aa: CASSEERGYEQYF
clone_size: -; d_call: -; v_call: TRBV29-1; j_call: TRBJ2-1; cdr3_nt: TGCAGCGTTCTGGCGGGGGCGGGAGAACAGTTCTTC; cdr3_aa: CSVLAGAGEQFF
clone_size: few; d_call: -; v_call: TRBV20-1; j_call: TRBJ2-5; cdr3_nt: TGCAGTGCTAGGTTAAGGGTTGGTCAGCTGCTAAGGGAGACCCAGTACTTC; cdr3_aa: CSARLRVGQLLRETQYF
clone_size: once; d_call: -; v_call: TRBV29-1; j_call: TRBJ2-1; cdr3_nt: TGCAGCGCACTAAGCCGGGACATAAGCTACAATGAGCAGTTCTTC; cdr3_aa: CSALSRDISYNEQFF
clone_size: few; d_call: TRBD2; v_call: TRBV3-1; j_call: TRBJ2-1; cdr3_nt: TGTGCCAGCAGCCGGCGGGGGGAAAGCTCCTACAATGAGCAGTTCTTC; cdr3_aa: CASSRRGESSYNEQFF
clone_size: few; d_call: TRBD1; v_call: TRBV5-1; j_call: TRBJ1-2; cdr3_nt: TGCGCCAGCAGCCTATACAGGGGGACGAACTATGGCTACACCTTC; cdr3_aa: CASSLYRGTNYGYTF
clone_size: -; d_call: TRBD1; v_call: TRBV4-1; j_call: TRBJ1-2; cdr3_nt: TGCGCCAGCAGCCATGGACAGGGGGCTAACTATGGCTACACCTTC; cdr3_aa: CASSHGQGANYGYTF
clone_size: -; d_call: -; v_call: TRBV7-3; j_call: TRBJ1-1; cdr3_nt: TGTGCCAGCAGCTTAGGCGTCCCCGGACGAGCTTTCTTT; cdr3_aa: CASSLGVPGRAFF
clone_size: many; d_call: TRBD2; v_call: TRBV12-3/TRBV12-4; j_call: TRBJ2-1; cdr3_nt: TGTGCCAGCAGTCTAGCGGGGACCACTTACAATGAGCAGTTCTTC; cdr3_aa: CASSLAGTTYNEQFF
clone_size: many; d_call: -; v_call: TRBV7-3; j_call: TRBJ2-3; cdr3_nt: TGTGCCAGCAGCATTCAGGGACGGACAGACACAGATACGCAGTATTTT; cdr3_aa: CASSIQGRTDTDTQYF
clone_size: -; d_call: TRBD2; v_call: TRBV12-3/TRBV12-4; j_call: TRBJ2-1; cdr3_nt: TGTGCCAGCAGTCCCCCCGCCGGGCTAGCGGGAGTGAAGTCCTACAATGAGCAGTTCTTC; cdr3_aa: CASSPPAGLAGVKSYNEQFF
clone_size: -; d_call: -; v_call: TRBV28; j_call: TRBJ2-7; cdr3_nt: TGTGCCAGCAGACGGGCCTACGAGCAGTACTTC; cdr3_aa: CASRRAYEQYF
clone_size: -; d_call: TRBD2; v_call: TRBV7-2; j_call: TRBJ2-1; cdr3_nt: TGTGCCAGCAGCACGGGAGGTGCGGGAGGGGTCAATGAGCAGTTCTTC; cdr3_aa: CASSTGGAGGVNEQFF
clone_size: few; d_call: -; v_call: TRBV10-3; j_call: TRBJ2-7; cdr3_nt: TGTGCCACCTTGCCGGGAGCTACCTCCTACGAGCAGTACTTC; cdr3_aa: CATLPGATSYEQYF
clone_size: few; d_call: -; v_call: TRBV12-3/TRBV12-4; j_call: TRBJ2-7; cdr3_nt: TGTGCCAGCAGTTCCGGTTCGACCTCCTACGAGCAGTACTTC; cdr3_aa: CASSSGSTSYEQYF
clone_size: -; d_call: TRBD2; v_call: TRBV7-2; j_call: TRBJ2-5; cdr3_nt: TGTGCCAGCAGCTTCACGGGACTAGCGGGAGGGCGGGGAGAGACCCAGTACTTC; cdr3_aa: CASSFTGLAGGRGETQYF
clone_size: many; d_call: -; v_call: TRBV5-1; j_call: TRBJ2-1; cdr3_nt: TGCGCCAGCAGCTTGACTAGCCGGAGCTCCTACAATGAGCAGTTCTTC; cdr3_aa: CASSLTSRSSYNEQFF
clone_size: -; d_call: -; v_call: TRBV30; j_call: TRBJ1-4; cdr3_nt: TGTGCCTGGAGTGCAGGGAAATCCTATGGAAAACTGTTTTTT; cdr3_aa: CAWSAGKSYGKLFF
clone_size: -; d_call: TRBD1; v_call: TRBV14; j_call: TRBJ1-4; cdr3_nt: TGTGCCAGCAGCCAAGGAGGGACAGAGAATGAAAAACTGTTTTTT; cdr3_aa: CASSQGGTENEKLFF
clone_size: few; d_call: TRBD2; v_call: TRBV2; j_call: TRBJ2-1; cdr3_nt: TGTGCCAGCAGTGAAACCGGACTAGCGGGAGGGCCAGGCGACAATGAGCAGTTCTTC; cdr3_aa: CASSETGLAGGPGDNEQFF